This T cell receptor (beta chain) is from a study of cytomegalovirus exposure and HLA in healthy donors. Findings and limits, study-wide: Beyond CMV serostatus, there was no information to go on about immune exposure. An analysis done earlier found most TCR beta V segments productive about 87% or about 30% of the time. Overall, approximately 180 TCR beta chains were annotated as cytomegalovirus-associated.

Both 60 Vbeta primers and 13 Jbeta primers went into the PCR. Clones were read by immunoSEQ multiplex PCR, and TCRdb kept only the in-frame ones, dropping some. The sample carries approximately 190,000 clones, 77% recorded once. As to this clone: Its matching antigen is unknown.

The germline V gene encodes CDR1 SGHVS and CDR2 FQNEAQ. V lost 6 bases, J lost 2 bases, and 12 bases stayed unmatched. The CDR3 length is 17 residues. The specimen sequenced was PBMCs. The sequence was collected from a young woman in good health and CMV-seropositive. V is TRBV7-8 and J is TRBJ2-3; TRBD2 matches 9 bases. The DNA for the CDR3 is TGTGCCAGCAGATTAAGGGAGCGGGGGGTTACCACAGATACGCAGTATTTT. It codes for CASRLRERGVTTDTQYF. Filled out from reference TRBV7-8 and TRBJ2-3, the complete variable domain reads GAGVSQSPRYKVAKRGQDVALRCDPISGHVSLFWYQQALGQGPEFLTYFQNEAQLDKSGLPSDRFFAERPEGSVSTLKIQRTQQEDSAVYLCASRLRERGVTTDTQYFGPGTRLTVL.